A selection of T cell receptor beta chains follows, all from one sample in a study of blood T cells in healthy people across ages. TCRdb used MiXCR to reprocess the 5' RACE reads, holding one entry per CDR3 protein. The table has about 1.8 million distinct CDR3 sequences, 49% seen once; the top ten hold around 2.1%. Input material: blood. These receptors all stem from a woman aged 35 to 49 in good health. The CDR3 runs from the conserved cysteine through the conserved F or W. D genes are given only for firm matches. Not every row has a clone size; where given, it reads once, few, many or a size class.

d_gene	abundance	j_gene	v_gene	len	CDR3nt	CDR3aa
.	.	TRBJ1-6	TRBV2	14	TGTGCCAGCAGTGACCTTATAGTGAATTCACCCCTCCACTTT	CASSDLIVNSPLHF
.	once	TRBJ1-1	TRBV20-1	12	TGCAGTGCCGCCCGGGCGGACACTGAAGCTTTCTTT	CSAARADTEAFF
TRBD2	few	TRBJ2-3	TRBV20-1	15	TGCAGTGCTAGGGGACTAGCGGGGGTGGCAGATACGCAGTATTTT	CSARGLAGVADTQYF
TRBD2	.	TRBJ2-1	TRBV5-1	15	TGCGCCAGCAGCTTGGTCCAGCGGGGGGCCAATGAGCAGTTCTTC	CASSLVQRGANEQFF
TRBD1	once	TRBJ1-4	TRBV5-1	15	TGCGCCAGCAGCTCTCCGACAGGGGGTAATGAAAAACTGTTTTTT	CASSSPTGGNEKLFF
.	.	TRBJ1-6	TRBV4-3	14	TGCGCCAGCCGAAGGACAGAGACTAATTCACCCCTCCACTTT	CASRRTETNSPLHF
TRBD1	.	TRBJ1-1	TRBV20-1	15	TGCAGTGCTAGGGCAGGGGGAATTACGAACACTGAAGCTTTCTTT	CSARAGGITNTEAFF
TRBD2	.	TRBJ2-1	TRBV9	14	TGTGCCAGCAGCGTAGCGGGTAGCGGGGGGGAGCAGTTCTTC	CASSVAGSGGEQFF
TRBD2	many	TRBJ2-5	TRBV20-1	13	TGCAGTGACACGAACGGGGGGCAAGAGACCCAGTACTTC	CSDTNGGQETQYF
.	.	TRBJ2-5	TRBV11-2	16	TGTGCCAGCAGCTTAGACCCTGCGGGCGGAAAAGAGACCCAGTACTTC	CASSLDPAGGKETQYF
.	.	TRBJ1-2	TRBV20-1	14	TGCAGTGCTAGAGTGAGGGCGCGGGAGGATGGCTACACCTTC	CSARVRAREDGYTF
.	.	TRBJ1-2	TRBV6-1	15	TGTGCCAGCAGTGAAGCGGGGCGGACTAACTATGGCTACACCTTC	CASSEAGRTNYGYTF
.	.	TRBJ1-1	TRBV12-3/TRBV12-4	14	TGTGCCAGCAGTTTTATGGGTAGCACCACTGAAGCTTTCTTT	CASSFMGSTTEAFF